This T cell receptor beta chain is from a study of blood T cell repertoires in COVID-19. Source study methods: From reference gene primer amplification, estimates of nucleated cell counts were derived. Method: immunoSEQ multiplex PCR; TCRdb's copy keeps in-frame clones and lacks some. D and trimming come from the DNA, and the V and J calls and clone size come from that table. The table includes 170,000 or so clones, under 85% detected once. V lost 7 bases and J 7 bases, leaving 13 bases between the germline ends. There are 12 residues in the CDR3. Germline CDR1 reads MDHEN; CDR2 reads SYDVKM. The source of this sequence is a woman aged 70-85 years with COVID-19, enrolled during active disease. The specimen was peripheral blood. The chain uses TRBV28 and TRBJ1-1, with D unresolved. The CDR3 DNA follows: TGTGCCAGCAAGAGCTCGGGTTTTGAAGCTTTCTTT. Encoded protein: CASKSSGFEAFF.